This TCR beta chain stems from a study of T cell responses to AZD1222 COVID-19 vaccine. Study-level information: Pooling covered second doses at about 4 or about 12 weeks. Study findings and constraints: After the peak T cell response, and only then, were repertoires sampled. Following two doses of AZD1222, Spike-specific TCR breadth and depth rose. A mostly white British donor set with more females was recruited, and clonal diversity was possibly underestimated.

The repertoire was sequenced with immunoSEQ multiplex PCR; TCRdb's copy has only in-frame clones and lacks some. The sample includes roughly 180,000 clones, about 89% of them seen just once. Concerning this clone: What it binds is unknown.

The CDR3 covers 15 residues. Germline CDR1 reads SGHVS; CDR2 reads FQNEAQ. V was pared by 5 bases and J by 5 bases, with 7 bases of the junction left unmatched. The sequencing here drew on peripheral blood, taken on day 0 of AZD1222 vaccination. The V gene is TRBV7-8, the J gene TRBJ1-5, with TRBD1 matching 9 bases. The clonotype was recovered from an adult in good health. CDR3 nucleotide sequence: TGTGCCAGCAGCCGCGACAGGGGGAAGGATCAGCCCCAGCATTTT. The encoded protein is CASSRDRGKDQPQHF.